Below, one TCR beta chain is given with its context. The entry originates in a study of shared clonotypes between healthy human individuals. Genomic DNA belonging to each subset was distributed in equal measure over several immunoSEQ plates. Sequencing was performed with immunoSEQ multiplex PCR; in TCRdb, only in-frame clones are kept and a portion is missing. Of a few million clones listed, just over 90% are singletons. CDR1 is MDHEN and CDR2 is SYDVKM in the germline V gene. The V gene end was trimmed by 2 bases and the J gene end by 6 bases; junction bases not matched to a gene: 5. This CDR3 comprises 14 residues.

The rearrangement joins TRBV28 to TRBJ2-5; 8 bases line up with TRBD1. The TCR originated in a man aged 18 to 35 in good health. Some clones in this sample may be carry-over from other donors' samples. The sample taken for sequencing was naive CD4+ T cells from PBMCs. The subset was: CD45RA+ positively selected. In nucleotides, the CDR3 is TGTGCCAGCAGTTTAGCAGGGGGCGGGAAGACCCAGTACTTC. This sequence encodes CASSLAGGGKTQYF.